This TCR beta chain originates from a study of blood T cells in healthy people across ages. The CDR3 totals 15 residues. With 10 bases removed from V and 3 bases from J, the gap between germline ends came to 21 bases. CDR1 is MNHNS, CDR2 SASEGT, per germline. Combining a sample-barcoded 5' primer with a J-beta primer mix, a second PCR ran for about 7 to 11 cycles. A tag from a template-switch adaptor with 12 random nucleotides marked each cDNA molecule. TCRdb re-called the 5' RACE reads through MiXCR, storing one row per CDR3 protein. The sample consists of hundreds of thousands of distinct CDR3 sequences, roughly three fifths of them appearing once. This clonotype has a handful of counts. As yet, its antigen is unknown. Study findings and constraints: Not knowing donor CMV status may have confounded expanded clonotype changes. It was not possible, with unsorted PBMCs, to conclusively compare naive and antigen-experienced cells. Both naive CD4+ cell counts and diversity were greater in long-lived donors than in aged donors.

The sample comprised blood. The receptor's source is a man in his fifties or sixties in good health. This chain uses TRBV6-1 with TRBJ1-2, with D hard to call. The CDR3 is CATRLSPNADYGYTF. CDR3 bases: TGTGCCACCAGACTTTCCCCTAACGCAGACTATGGCTACACCTTC.